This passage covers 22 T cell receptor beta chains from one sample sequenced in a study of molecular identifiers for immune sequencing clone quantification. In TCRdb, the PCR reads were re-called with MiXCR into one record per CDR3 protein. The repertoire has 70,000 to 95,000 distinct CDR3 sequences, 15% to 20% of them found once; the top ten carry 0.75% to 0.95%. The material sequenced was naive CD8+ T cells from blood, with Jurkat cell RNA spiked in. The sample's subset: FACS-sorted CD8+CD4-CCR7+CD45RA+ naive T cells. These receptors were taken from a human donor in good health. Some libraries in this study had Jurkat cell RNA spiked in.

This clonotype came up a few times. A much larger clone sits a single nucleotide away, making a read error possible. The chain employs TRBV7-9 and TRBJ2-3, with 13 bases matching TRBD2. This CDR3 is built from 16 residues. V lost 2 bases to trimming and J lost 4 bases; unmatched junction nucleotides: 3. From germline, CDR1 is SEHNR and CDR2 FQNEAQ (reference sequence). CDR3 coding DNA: TGTGCCAGCAGCTTAAGAACTAGCGGGAGGGCAGATACGCAGTATTTT. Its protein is CASSLRTSGRADTQYF.

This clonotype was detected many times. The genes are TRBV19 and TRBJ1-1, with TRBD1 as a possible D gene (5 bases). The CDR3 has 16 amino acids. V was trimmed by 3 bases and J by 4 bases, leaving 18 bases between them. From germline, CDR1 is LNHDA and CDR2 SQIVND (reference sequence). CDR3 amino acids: CASSIGGHSLGTEAFF. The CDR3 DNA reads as TGTGCCAGTAGTATTGGAGGACATAGCTTGGGCACTGAAGCTTTCTTT.

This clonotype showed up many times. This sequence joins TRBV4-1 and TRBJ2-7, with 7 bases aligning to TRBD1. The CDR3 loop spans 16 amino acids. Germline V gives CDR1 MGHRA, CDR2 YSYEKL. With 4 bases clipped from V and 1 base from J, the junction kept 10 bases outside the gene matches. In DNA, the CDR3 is TGCGCCAGCAGCCGAACTCCCCCGGGACAGTCCTACGAGCAGTACTTC. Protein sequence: CASSRTPPGQSYEQYF.

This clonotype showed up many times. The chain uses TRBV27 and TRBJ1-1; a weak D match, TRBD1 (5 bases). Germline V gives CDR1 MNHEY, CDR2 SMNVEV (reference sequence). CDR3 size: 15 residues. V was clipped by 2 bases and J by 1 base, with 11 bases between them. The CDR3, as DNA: TGTGCCAGCAGTTTAGTAGGGACCGAGAACACTGAAGCTTTCTTT. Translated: CASSLVGTENTEAFF.

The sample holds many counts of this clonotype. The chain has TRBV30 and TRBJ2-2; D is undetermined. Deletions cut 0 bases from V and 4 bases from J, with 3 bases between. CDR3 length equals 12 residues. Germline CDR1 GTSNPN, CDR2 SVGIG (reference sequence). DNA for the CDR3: TGTGCCTGGAGTGTCTTCACCGGGGAGCTGTTTTTT. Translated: CAWSVFTGELFF.

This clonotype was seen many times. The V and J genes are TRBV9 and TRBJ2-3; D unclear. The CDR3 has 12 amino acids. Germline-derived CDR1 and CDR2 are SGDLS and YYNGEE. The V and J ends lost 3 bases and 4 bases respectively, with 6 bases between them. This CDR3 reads CASSDWSDTQYF. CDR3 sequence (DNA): TGTGCCAGCAGCGACTGGTCAGATACGCAGTATTTT.

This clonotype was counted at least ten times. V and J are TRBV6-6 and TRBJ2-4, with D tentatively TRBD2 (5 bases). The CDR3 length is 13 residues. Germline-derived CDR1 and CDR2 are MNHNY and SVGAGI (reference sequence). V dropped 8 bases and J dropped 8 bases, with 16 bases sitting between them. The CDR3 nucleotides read TGTGCCAGCCCCGGGGTAACGAAAGACATTCAGTACTTC. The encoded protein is CASPGVTKDIQYF.

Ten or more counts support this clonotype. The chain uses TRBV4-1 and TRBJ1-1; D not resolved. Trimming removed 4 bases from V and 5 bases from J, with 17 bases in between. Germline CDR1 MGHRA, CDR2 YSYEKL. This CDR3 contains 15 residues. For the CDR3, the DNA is TGCGCCAGCAGCCCGAACATGGGTACGGGGACTGAAGCTTTCTTT. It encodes CASSPNMGTGTEAFF.

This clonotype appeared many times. CDR3 nucleotide sequence: TGTGCCAGCAGTTCCTTCGGGGCCAATCAGCCCCAGCATTTT. Its protein product is CASSSFGANQPQHF. The J gene is TRBJ1-5, the V gene TRBV2; TRBD1 might be the D (5 bases). The CDR3 runs 14 residues. Looked up from germline, CDR1 is SNHLY and CDR2 is FYNNEI. The germline V and J ends were trimmed by 5 bases and 3 bases, with 11 bases remaining between them. The full variable domain, in which reference TRBV2 and TRBJ1-5 provide the parts outside the CDR3, is EPEVTQTPSHQVTQMGQEVILRCVPISNHLYFYWYRQILGQKVEFLVSFYNNEISEKSEIFDDQFSVERPDGSNFTLKIRSTKLEDSAMYFCASSSFGANQPQHFGDGTRLSIL.

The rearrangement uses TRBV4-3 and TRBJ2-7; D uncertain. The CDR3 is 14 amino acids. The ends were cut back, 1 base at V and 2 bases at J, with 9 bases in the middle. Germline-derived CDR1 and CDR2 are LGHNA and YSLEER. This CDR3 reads CASSQVLGPYEQYF. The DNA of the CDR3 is TGCGCCAGCAGCCAAGTGCTAGGGCCCTACGAGCAGTACTTC.

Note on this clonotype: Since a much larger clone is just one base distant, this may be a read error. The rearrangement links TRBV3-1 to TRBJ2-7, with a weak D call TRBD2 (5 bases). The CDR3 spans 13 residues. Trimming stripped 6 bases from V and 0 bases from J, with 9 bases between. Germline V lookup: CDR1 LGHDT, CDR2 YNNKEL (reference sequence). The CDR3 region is CASRHGSSYEQYF. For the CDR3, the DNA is TGTGCCAGCAGACATGGGAGCTCCTACGAGCAGTACTTC.

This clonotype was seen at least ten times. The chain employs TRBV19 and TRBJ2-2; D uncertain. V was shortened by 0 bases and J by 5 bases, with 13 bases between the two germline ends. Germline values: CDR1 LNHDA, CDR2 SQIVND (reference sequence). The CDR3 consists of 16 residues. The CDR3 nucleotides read TGTGCCAGTAGTATAGATCACTGGACGGCGACCGGGGAGCTGTTTTTT. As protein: CASSIDHWTATGELFF.

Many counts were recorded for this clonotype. In DNA form, the CDR3 reads TGTGCCAGCAGTTTGAGGGGGGCCAACGCTGAAGCTTTCTTT. Its translation: CASSLRGANAEAFF. V and J are TRBV28 and TRBJ1-1; D possibly corresponds to TRBD1 (6 bases). Germline loops: CDR1 MDHEN, CDR2 SYDVKM. The CDR3 is made up of 14 amino acids. The germline V and J ends were trimmed by 3 bases and 6 bases, with 14 bases remaining between them.

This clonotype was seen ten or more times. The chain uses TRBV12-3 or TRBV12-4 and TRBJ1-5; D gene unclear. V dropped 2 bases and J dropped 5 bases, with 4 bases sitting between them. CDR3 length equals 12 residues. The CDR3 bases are TGTGCCAGCAGTTTACCGGATCAGCCCCAGCATTTT. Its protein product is CASSLPDQPQHF.

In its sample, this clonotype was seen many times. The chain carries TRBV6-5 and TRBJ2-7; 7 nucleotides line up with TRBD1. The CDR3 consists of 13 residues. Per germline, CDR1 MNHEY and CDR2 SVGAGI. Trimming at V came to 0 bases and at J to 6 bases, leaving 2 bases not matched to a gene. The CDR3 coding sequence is TGTGCCAGCAGTTACTCCGACAGGGCCGAGCAGTACTTC. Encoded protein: CASSYSDRAEQYF.

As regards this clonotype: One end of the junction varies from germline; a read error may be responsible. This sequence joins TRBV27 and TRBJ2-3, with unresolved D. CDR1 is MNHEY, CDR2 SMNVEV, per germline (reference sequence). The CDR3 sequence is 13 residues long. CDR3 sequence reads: CVSNPQSTDTQYF. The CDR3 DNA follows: TGTGTCAGCAACCCCCAAAGCACAGATACGCAGTATTTT.

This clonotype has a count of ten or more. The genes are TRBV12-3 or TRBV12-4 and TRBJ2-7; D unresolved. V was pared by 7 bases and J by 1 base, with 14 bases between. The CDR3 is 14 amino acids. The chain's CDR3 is CASTPTYRSYEQYF. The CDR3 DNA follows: TGTGCCAGCACCCCGACCTACCGATCCTACGAGCAGTACTTC.

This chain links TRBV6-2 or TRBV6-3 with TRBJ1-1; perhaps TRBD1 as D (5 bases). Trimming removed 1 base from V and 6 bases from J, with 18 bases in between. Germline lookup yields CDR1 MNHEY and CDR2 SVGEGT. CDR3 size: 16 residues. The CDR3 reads CASSYWRRDPAAEAFF. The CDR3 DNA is TGTGCCAGCAGTTACTGGAGAAGGGACCCGGCGGCTGAAGCTTTCTTT.

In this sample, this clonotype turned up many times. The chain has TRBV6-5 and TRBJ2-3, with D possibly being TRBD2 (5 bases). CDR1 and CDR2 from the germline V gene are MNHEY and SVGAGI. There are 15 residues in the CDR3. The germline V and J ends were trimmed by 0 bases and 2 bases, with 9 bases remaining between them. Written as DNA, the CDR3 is TGTGCCAGCAGTTACTCGTCTAGCCTCACAGATACGCAGTATTTT. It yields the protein CASSYSSSLTDTQYF.

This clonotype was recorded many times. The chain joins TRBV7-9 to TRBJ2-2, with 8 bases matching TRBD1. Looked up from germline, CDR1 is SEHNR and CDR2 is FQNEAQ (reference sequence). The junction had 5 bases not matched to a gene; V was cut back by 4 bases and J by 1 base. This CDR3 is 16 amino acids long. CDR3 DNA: TGTGCCAGCAGCTACCGGGACAGGATGAACACCGGGGAGCTGTTTTTT. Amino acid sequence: CASSYRDRMNTGELFF.

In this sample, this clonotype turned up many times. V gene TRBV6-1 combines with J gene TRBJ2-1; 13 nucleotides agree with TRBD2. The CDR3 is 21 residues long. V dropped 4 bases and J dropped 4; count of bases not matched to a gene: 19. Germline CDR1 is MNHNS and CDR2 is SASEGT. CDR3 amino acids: CASSGIGTSGIVNPSYNEQFF. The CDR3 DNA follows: TGTGCCAGCAGTGGGATCGGGACTAGCGGGATAGTAAACCCGTCTTACAATGAGCAGTTCTTC.

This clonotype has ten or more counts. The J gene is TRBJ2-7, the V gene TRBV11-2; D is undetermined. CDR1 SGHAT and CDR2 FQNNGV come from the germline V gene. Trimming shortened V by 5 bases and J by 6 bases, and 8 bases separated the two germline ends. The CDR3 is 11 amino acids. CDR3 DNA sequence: TGTGCCAGCAGCCCTCCCGCCGAGCAGTACTTC. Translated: CASSPPAEQYF.